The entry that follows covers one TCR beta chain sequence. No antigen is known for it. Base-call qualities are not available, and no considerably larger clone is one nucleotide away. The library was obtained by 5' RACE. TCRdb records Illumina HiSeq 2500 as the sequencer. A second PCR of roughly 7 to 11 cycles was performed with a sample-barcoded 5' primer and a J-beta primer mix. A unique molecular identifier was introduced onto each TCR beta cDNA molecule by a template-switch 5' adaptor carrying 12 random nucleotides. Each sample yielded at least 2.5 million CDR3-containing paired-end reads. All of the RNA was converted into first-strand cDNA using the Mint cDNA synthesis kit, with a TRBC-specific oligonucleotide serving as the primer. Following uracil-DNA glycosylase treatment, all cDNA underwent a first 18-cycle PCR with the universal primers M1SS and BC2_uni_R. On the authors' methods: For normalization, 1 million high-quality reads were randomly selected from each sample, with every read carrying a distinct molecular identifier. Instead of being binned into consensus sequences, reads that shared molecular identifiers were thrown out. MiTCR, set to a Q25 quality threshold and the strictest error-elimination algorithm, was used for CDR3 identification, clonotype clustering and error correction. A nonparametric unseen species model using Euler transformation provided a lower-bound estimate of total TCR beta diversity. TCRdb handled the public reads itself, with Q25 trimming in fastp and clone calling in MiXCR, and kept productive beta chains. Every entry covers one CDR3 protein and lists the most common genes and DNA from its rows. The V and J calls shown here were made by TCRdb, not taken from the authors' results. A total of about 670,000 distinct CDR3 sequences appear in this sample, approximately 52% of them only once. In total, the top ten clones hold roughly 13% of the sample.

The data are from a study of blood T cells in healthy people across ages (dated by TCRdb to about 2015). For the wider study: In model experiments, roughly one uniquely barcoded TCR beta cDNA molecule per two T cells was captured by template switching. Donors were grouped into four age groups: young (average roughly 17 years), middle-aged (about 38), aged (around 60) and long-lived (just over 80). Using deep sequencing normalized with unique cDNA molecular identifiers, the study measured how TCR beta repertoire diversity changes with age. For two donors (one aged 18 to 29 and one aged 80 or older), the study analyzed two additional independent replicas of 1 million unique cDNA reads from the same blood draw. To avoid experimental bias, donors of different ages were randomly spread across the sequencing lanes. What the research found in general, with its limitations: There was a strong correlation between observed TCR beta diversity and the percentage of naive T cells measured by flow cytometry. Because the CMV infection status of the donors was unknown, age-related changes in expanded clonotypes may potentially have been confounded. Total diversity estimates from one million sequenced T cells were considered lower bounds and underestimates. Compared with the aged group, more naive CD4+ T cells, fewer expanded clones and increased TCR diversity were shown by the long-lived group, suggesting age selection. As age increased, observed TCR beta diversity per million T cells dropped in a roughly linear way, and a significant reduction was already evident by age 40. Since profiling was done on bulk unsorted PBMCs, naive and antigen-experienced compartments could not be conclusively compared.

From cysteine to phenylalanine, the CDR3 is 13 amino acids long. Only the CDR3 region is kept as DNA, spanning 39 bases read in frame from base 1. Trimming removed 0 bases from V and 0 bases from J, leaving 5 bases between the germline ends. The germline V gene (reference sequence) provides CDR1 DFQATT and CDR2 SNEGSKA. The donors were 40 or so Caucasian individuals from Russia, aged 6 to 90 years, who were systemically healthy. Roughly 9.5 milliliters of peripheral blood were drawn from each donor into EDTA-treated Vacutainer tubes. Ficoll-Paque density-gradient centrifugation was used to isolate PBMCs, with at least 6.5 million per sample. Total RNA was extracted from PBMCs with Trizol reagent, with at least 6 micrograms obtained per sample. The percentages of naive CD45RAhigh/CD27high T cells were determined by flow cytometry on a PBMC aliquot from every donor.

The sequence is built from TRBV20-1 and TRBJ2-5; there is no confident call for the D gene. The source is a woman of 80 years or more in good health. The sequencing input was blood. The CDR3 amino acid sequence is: CSARETNQETQYF. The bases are TGCAGTGCTAGAGAAACTAACCAAGAGACCCAGTACTTC.